This T cell receptor beta chain was identified in a study of graft-versus-host responses after intestinal transplantation. Turning to this clone: Its matching antigen is unknown.

Assay used: immunoSEQ multiplex PCR; TCRdb lists only in-frame clones, some missing. The data contain 75,000 to 90,000 clones, around 90% of them seen just once; the ten biggest clones take up roughly 0.37%. V lost 5 bases and J lost 4; bases outside the gene matches: 6. This CDR3 has 14 amino acids. The germline V gene has CDR1 MNHNS and CDR2 SASEGT. General study results and limits: Recipient marrow harbored GvH clones, some of which surfaced first in ileum or blood.

This material consisted of unstimulated CD4+ T cells sorted from spleen or lymph node cells, taken before intestinal transplant. This sequence joins TRBV6-1 and TRBJ1-1; 8 bases are shared with TRBD1. The sequence derives from a human donor who received an intestinal transplant. CDR3 sequence: CASSPWTGPTEAFF. The CDR3 DNA reads TGTGCCAGCAGTCCGTGGACAGGGCCCACTGAAGCTTTCTTT.